Listed below are T cell receptor beta chains from one sample, sequenced in a study of OX40 agonist ivuxolimab in advanced cancers. The repertoire was sequenced with immunoSEQ multiplex PCR; TCRdb's copy has only in-frame clones and lacks some. The sample holds 95,000 to 100,000 clones; under 85% are singletons and the top ten take 5.8%. The specimen was CD4+ or CD8+ T cells sorted from blood, collected in a trial of the OX40 agonist ivuxolimab. The source is an adult with an advanced solid tumor such as melanoma, head and neck, liver or kidney cancer. The CDR3 runs from the conserved cysteine through the conserved F or W. The order of the fields is D gene, J gene, V gene, clone size, CDR3 DNA, CDR3 protein. D genes are given only for firm matches. Size is omitted from some rows. Given values are once, few, many or a class for expanded clones.

d_gene: TRBD2
j_gene: TRBJ2-7
v_gene: TRBV7-2
abundance: .
CDR3nt: TGTGCCAGCAGCGCGAGCGGGGGGTCCGCCTACGAGCAGTACTTC
CDR3aa: CASSASGGSAYEQYF

d_gene: .
j_gene: TRBJ2-1
v_gene: TRBV6-4
abundance: .
CDR3nt: TGTGCCAGCAGTGATGTGGGGGGCTCCGGGCAGCAGTTCTTC
CDR3aa: CASSDVGGSGQQFF

d_gene: .
j_gene: TRBJ2-2
v_gene: TRBV5-1
abundance: .
CDR3nt: TGCGCCAGCAGCTTTGGCAGGGAACTATCCGGGGAGCTGTTTTTT
CDR3aa: CASSFGRELSGELFF

d_gene: TRBD1
j_gene: TRBJ2-7
v_gene: TRBV2
abundance: .
CDR3nt: TGTGCCAGCCAGCGGGACAGGGCCCCCTACGAGCAGTACTTC
CDR3aa: CASQRDRAPYEQYF

d_gene: .
j_gene: TRBJ2-2
v_gene: TRBV4-2
abundance: .
CDR3nt: TGTGCCAGCAGCCAAGATCGGGGAGGGGGCGTCACCGGGGAGCTGTTTTTT
CDR3aa: CASSQDRGGGVTGELFF

d_gene: TRBD2
j_gene: TRBJ2-1
v_gene: TRBV7-6
abundance: .
CDR3nt: TGTGCCAGCAGCCCCGGGACTAGCGGCAATGAGCAGTTCTTC
CDR3aa: CASSPGTSGNEQFF

d_gene: .
j_gene: TRBJ1-4
v_gene: TRBV4-1
abundance: .
CDR3nt: TGCGCCAGCAGCCAAGACGGCGTTGAAAAACTGTTTTTT
CDR3aa: CASSQDGVEKLFF

d_gene: .
j_gene: TRBJ2-3
v_gene: TRBV7-2
abundance: .
CDR3nt: TGTGCCAGCAGCTTATATTTGGATACGCAGTATTTT
CDR3aa: CASSLYLDTQYF

d_gene: TRBD2
j_gene: TRBJ2-1
v_gene: TRBV18
abundance: .
CDR3nt: TGTGCCAGCTCACAGATAGCGGGAGGTTCTGGGAATGAGCAGTTCTTC
CDR3aa: CASSQIAGGSGNEQFF

d_gene: .
j_gene: TRBJ1-1
v_gene: TRBV15
abundance: .
CDR3nt: TGTGCCACCAGCAGAGACCGGGGTGAAGCTTTCTTT
CDR3aa: CATSRDRGEAFF

d_gene: .
j_gene: TRBJ1-1
v_gene: TRBV7-2
abundance: .
CDR3nt: TGTGCCAGCAGCTATTACGACAGATTGAACACTGAAGCTTTCTTT
CDR3aa: CASSYYDRLNTEAFF

d_gene: .
j_gene: TRBJ1-2
v_gene: TRBV7-2
abundance: few
CDR3nt: TGTGCCAGCAGCTCCCACAGTGCCAGCTATGGCTACACCTTC
CDR3aa: CASSSHSASYGYTF

d_gene: .
j_gene: TRBJ1-5
v_gene: TRBV6-6
abundance: .
CDR3nt: TGTGCCAGCAGGTTATTCGGGACCGATAGCAATCAGCCCCAGCATTTT
CDR3aa: CASRLFGTDSNQPQHF

d_gene: TRBD1
j_gene: TRBJ2-7
v_gene: TRBV2
abundance: .
CDR3nt: TGTGCCAGCAGAGTCAAGATGAGCCTACAGGGGGAGCAGTACTTC
CDR3aa: CASRVKMSLQGEQYF

d_gene: TRBD2
j_gene: TRBJ2-5
v_gene: TRBV18
abundance: .
CDR3nt: TGTGCCAGCTCACCGGGAGGGGAGTTTGAGACCCAGTACTTC
CDR3aa: CASSPGGEFETQYF

d_gene: .
j_gene: TRBJ1-5
v_gene: TRBV18
abundance: .
CDR3nt: TGTGCCAGCTCCACCGGGGTTACGAATCAGCCCCAGCATTTT
CDR3aa: CASSTGVTNQPQHF

d_gene: .
j_gene: TRBJ1-1
v_gene: TRBV15
abundance: .
CDR3nt: TGTGCCACCAGCGCCCCAGGGAATATGAACACTGAAGCTTTCTTT
CDR3aa: CATSAPGNMNTEAFF

d_gene: .
j_gene: TRBJ2-7
v_gene: TRBV7-2
abundance: .
CDR3nt: TGTGCCAGCAGCACCTGGGAGGGCAGGGGTTCCTACGAGCAGTACTTC
CDR3aa: CASSTWEGRGSYEQYF

d_gene: TRBD2
j_gene: TRBJ2-2
v_gene: TRBV2
abundance: .
CDR3nt: TGTGCCAGCAGCGAGACTAGCGTTAACACCGGGGAGCTGTTTTTT
CDR3aa: CASSETSVNTGELFF

d_gene: .
j_gene: TRBJ2-7
v_gene: TRBV19
abundance: .
CDR3nt: TGTGCCAGTAGTATCCCGGGCGGCTACGAGCAGTACTTC
CDR3aa: CASSIPGGYEQYF

d_gene: .
j_gene: TRBJ2-7
v_gene: TRBV7-9
abundance: .
CDR3nt: TGTGCCAGCAGCTTAGTGTCCTACGAGCAGTACTTC
CDR3aa: CASSLVSYEQYF

d_gene: .
j_gene: TRBJ2-3
v_gene: TRBV4-1
abundance: .
CDR3nt: TGCGCCAGCAGCCAAGAACCCCCCGGGGATACGCAGTATTTT
CDR3aa: CASSQEPPGDTQYF

d_gene: TRBD1
j_gene: TRBJ1-5
v_gene: TRBV7-2
abundance: .
CDR3nt: TGTGCCAATGGGAAGCCCGGGACAGGGGACAATCAGCCCCAGCATTTT
CDR3aa: CANGKPGTGDNQPQHF

d_gene: TRBD1
j_gene: TRBJ2-1
v_gene: TRBV27
abundance: .
CDR3nt: TGTGCCAGCAGCCGGGACAGGGGTCACAATGAGCAGTTCTTC
CDR3aa: CASSRDRGHNEQFF

d_gene: .
j_gene: TRBJ2-7
v_gene: TRBV6-5
abundance: .
CDR3nt: TGTGCCAGCAGTTCCTCTCTTCTAGCGACCCCCTACGAGCAGTACTTC
CDR3aa: CASSSSLLATPYEQYF

d_gene: .
j_gene: TRBJ2-7
v_gene: TRBV6-6
abundance: .
CDR3nt: TGTGCCAGCAGCGACGGACCGCAATACGAGCAGTACTTC
CDR3aa: CASSDGPQYEQYF

d_gene: TRBD2
j_gene: TRBJ2-1
v_gene: TRBV27
abundance: .
CDR3nt: TGTGCCAGCAGCTCGGGAGGGCCGAATGAGCAGTTCTTC
CDR3aa: CASSSGGPNEQFF

d_gene: .
j_gene: TRBJ2-3
v_gene: TRBV28
abundance: .
CDR3nt: TGTGCCAGCACCGTTCTTCGGGACCACCGAGGACGCACAGATACGCAGTATTTT
CDR3aa: CASTVLRDHRGRTDTQYF

d_gene: .
j_gene: TRBJ2-7
v_gene: TRBV11-2
abundance: .
CDR3nt: TGTGCCAGCAGCCTAGGCGGGTATAGCTACGAGCAGTACTTC
CDR3aa: CASSLGGYSYEQYF